These 14 T cell receptor beta chains were all obtained from the same sample, sequenced in a study of shared clonotypes between healthy human individuals. Only in-frame clones appear in the TCRdb table, and some are missing; sequencing was by immunoSEQ multiplex PCR. The table records around 1.1 million clones, about 80% of them present only once. Sequencing was performed on memory CD4+ T cells from PBMCs. Documented subset: CD45RA-negative fraction. The receptors here all came from a man aged 18 to 35 in good health. Some clones in this sample may be carry-over from other donors' samples.

The chain couples TRBV6-6 to TRBJ2-3; D may match TRBD1 or TRBD2 (5 bases each). Germline CDR1 MNHNY, CDR2 SVGAGI (reference sequence). The ends were cut back, 4 bases at V and 0 bases at J, with 11 bases in the middle. This CDR3 has 15 amino acids. The CDR3 sequence is CASSSRGISTDTQYF. Here the CDR3 DNA reads TGTGCCAGCAGTTCGAGGGGAATCAGCACAGATACGCAGTATTTT.

With respect to this clone: A read error is likely, as this CDR3 ends without the conserved phenylalanine or tryptophan. The DNA is omitted, as the CDR3 cannot be located on it reliably, and the CDR3 follows TCRdb's listing. The V and J genes are TRBV21-1 and TRBJ2-7; TRBD1 is the table's D call and was not checked against the DNA. TRBV21-1 is designated a pseudogene. The CDR3 spans 9 amino acids, including both terminal residues. The CDR3 region is CASLDRNNS.

In DNA form, the CDR3 reads TGTGCCAGCAGTGAAGGGAGGCGAACGGGCACAGATACGCAGTATTTT. It specifies CASSEGRRTGTDTQYF. The chain combines TRBV2 with TRBJ2-3; possibly TRBD2 for D (5 bases). This CDR3 spans 16 amino acids. Germline values: CDR1 SNHLY, CDR2 FYNNEI. The V and J ends lost 1 base and 1 base respectively, with 12 bases between them.

This chain uses TRBV18 with TRBJ1-3; D uncertain. The germline gives CDR1 KGHSH, CDR2 LQKENI. The CDR3 has 15 residues. Trimming shortened V by 2 bases and J by 0 bases, and 8 bases separated the two germline ends. CDR3 amino acids: CASSPDLASGNTIYF. The CDR3 DNA sequence: TGTGCCAGCTCACCAGATCTGGCCTCTGGAAACACCATATATTTT.

The sample holds one count of this clone. J is TRBJ2-7 and V is TRBV5-8, with 7 bases fitting TRBD2. Germline CDR1 and CDR2: SGHTS and YDEGEE. This CDR3 region has 16 residues. The trim removed 2 bases at V and 2 bases at J, leaving 10 bases unmatched. The CDR3 coding sequence is TGTGCCAGCAGCTTAGGTTTCGCGGGAGCAGCCTACGAGCAGTACTTC. It codes for CASSLGFAGAAYEQYF. The full variable domain, in which reference TRBV5-8 and TRBJ2-7 provide the parts outside the CDR3, is EAGVTQSPTHLIKTRGQQATLRCSPISGHTSVYWYQQALGLGLQFLLWYDEGEERNRGNFPPRFSGRQFPNYSSELNVNALELEDSALYLCASSLGFAGAAYEQYFGPGTRLTVT.

The chain combines TRBV5-6 with TRBJ1-2; D is unclear. V shed 0 bases and J shed 14 bases, with 11 bases lying between them. Germline V gene data show CDR1 as SGHDT and CDR2 as YYEEEE. The CDR3 spans 11 residues. For the CDR3, the DNA is TGTGCCAGCAGCTTGGGGCAGCGAAGTACCTTC. As protein: CASSLGQRSTF.

The gene calls are TRBV5-4 and TRBJ1-4, with TRBD1 as a possible D gene (6 bases). V was clipped by 9 bases and J by 3 bases, with 15 bases between them. Germline-derived CDR1 and CDR2 are SGHNT and YYREEE (reference sequence). The CDR3 length is 14 residues. This CDR3 is CATHGGASNEKLFF. CDR3 coding DNA: TGTGCCACTCATGGGGGGGCTTCTAATGAAAAACTGTTTTTT.

The gene calls are TRBV19 and TRBJ2-2; D ambiguous. Germline CDR1 LNHDA, CDR2 SQIVND (reference sequence). V shed 5 bases and J shed 4 bases, with 14 bases lying between them. This CDR3 contains 15 residues. The CDR3 nucleotides are TGTGCCAGTAGTTCCGGACCCTTGCGCACCGGGGAGCTGTTTTTT. It is translated as CASSSGPLRTGELFF.

This chain joins TRBV29-1 and TRBJ1-1, with D perhaps matching TRBD1 (6 bases). The germline gives CDR1 SQVTM, CDR2 ANQGSEA. This CDR3 has 14 amino acids. Trimming removed 6 bases from V and 5 bases from J, with 19 bases in between. The CDR3: CSVLGGGRGTEAFF. The CDR3 DNA is TGCAGCGTCCTAGGGGGGGGGCGCGGGACTGAAGCTTTCTTT.

The CDR3 reads CATSRDLGGLNEQFF. As DNA, the CDR3 is TGTGCCACCAGCAGAGATCTCGGGGGTTTGAATGAGCAGTTCTTC. This chain joins TRBV15 and TRBJ2-1; possibly TRBD2 for D (6 bases). Trimming shortened V by 0 bases and J by 7 bases, and 13 bases separated the two germline ends. The CDR3 has 15 amino acids. Germline V gene data show CDR1 as LNHNV and CDR2 as YYDKDF (reference sequence).

This clone was seen more than once but under ten times. J is TRBJ1-6 and V is TRBV28; no clear D. The CDR3 totals 11 residues. V was cut by 6 bases and J by 14 bases, with 11 bases left in between. The germline V gene has CDR1 MDHEN and CDR2 SYDVKM. This chain's CDR3 is CASSRVLALHF. The CDR3 region has the DNA TGTGCCAGCAGCCGCGTTCTAGCCCTCCACTTT.

The V and J genes are TRBV6-6 and TRBJ1-1, with a possible D match to TRBD1 (6 bases). Trimming removed 5 bases from V and 6 bases from J, with 16 bases in between. This CDR3 contains 14 residues. Looked up from germline, CDR1 is MNHNY and CDR2 is SVGAGI (reference sequence). The CDR3 region has the DNA TGTGCCAGCAGTACAAGCAACAGGGCCGCTGAAGCTTTCTTT. Amino acids: CASSTSNRAAEAFF.

The rearrangement links TRBV28 to TRBJ2-1; D is undetermined. Per the germline V gene, CDR1 is MDHEN and CDR2 is SYDVKM. This CDR3 contains 13 residues. Trimming stripped 2 bases from V and 4 bases from J, with 6 bases between. This CDR3 reads CASSLLQYNEQFF. CDR3 sequence (DNA): TGTGCCAGCAGTTTACTCCAATACAATGAGCAGTTCTTC.

CDR3 protein: CASSLGGGRGSEQFF. The CDR3 DNA reads TGTGCCAGCAGCTTAGGTGGCGGGAGGGGGAGCGAGCAGTTCTTC. The chain combines TRBV7-2 with TRBJ2-1; 9 nucleotides line up with TRBD2. The length of the CDR3 is 15 residues. V lost 1 base, J lost 10 bases, and 8 bases stayed unmatched. Germline lookup yields CDR1 SGHTA and CDR2 FQGNSA. Looking up the rest from reference TRBV7-2 and TRBJ2-1 gives the full variable domain: GAGVSQSPSNKVTEKGKDVELRCDPISGHTALYWYRQSLGQGLEFLIYFQGNSAPDKSGLPSDRFSAERTGGSVSTLTIQRTQQEDSAVYLCASSLGGGRGSEQFFGPGTRLTVL.